The rows below give T cell receptor beta chains drawn from one sample of a study of T cells in Graves' hyperthyroidism and ophthalmopathy. Using its own MiXCR run on the multiplex PCR reads, TCRdb lists one record per CDR3 protein. The sample includes around 500,000 distinct CDR3 sequences, approximately 16% seen only once; the top ten take approximately 30%. Sequenced: blood. Source of these receptors: a woman between 25 and 40 years old with Graves' ophthalmopathy. CDR3s include the opening cysteine and the closing phenylalanine or tryptophan. The order of the fields is D gene, clone size, J gene, V gene, CDR3 protein, CDR3 DNA. The D gene is left open where the match is weak. Not every row has a clone size; where given, it reads once, few, many or a size class.

TRBD2,many,TRBJ2-5,TRBV7-2,CASSPGTSGTETQYF,TGTGCCAGCAGCCCCGGGACTAGCGGGACGGAGACCCAGTACTTC
-,-,TRBJ1-4,TRBV15,CAASRDDSAGGNEKLFF,TGTGCCGCCAGCAGAGACGACAGCGCCGGGGGTAATGAAAAACTGTTTTTT
-,many,TRBJ2-1,TRBV30,CAWRRQGGFNEQFF,TGTGCCTGGAGAAGGCAGGGCGGCTTCAATGAGCAGTTCTTC
-,many,TRBJ2-5,TRBV20-1,CSVRAGETQYF,TGCAGTGTAAGGGCCGGGGAGACCCAGTACTTC
-,-,TRBJ2-3,TRBV25-1,CASSFGGYSTDTQYF,TGTGCCAGCAGCTTTGGGGGATATAGCACAGATACGCAGTATTTT
-,few,TRBJ2-3,TRBV6-2/TRBV6-3,CASSYTFGNRAAASGTDTQYF,TGTGCCAGCAGTTATACCTTCGGTAACCGGGCAGCGGCCTCGGGCACAGATACGCAGTATTTT
TRBD2,many,TRBJ2-3,TRBV29-1,CSVEEREGRVDTQYF,TGCAGCGTTGAAGAGAGGGAGGGCCGCGTAGATACGCAGTATTTT
-,-,TRBJ1-5,TRBV6-2/TRBV6-3,CASSHGGGYNQPQHF,TGTGCCAGCAGTCACGGGGGCGGTTACAATCAGCCCCAGCATTTT
TRBD1,many,TRBJ1-3,TRBV11-2,CASSLTGSIGNTIYF,TGTGCCAGCAGCCTGACAGGGTCGATTGGTAACACCATATATTTT
TRBD2,few,TRBJ2-5,TRBV10-2,CASSEMTGGPETQYF,TGCGCCAGCAGTGAGATGACGGGAGGGCCTGAGACCCAGTACTTC
-,many,TRBJ1-2,TRBV14,CASSQDRAGSYGYTF,TGTGCCAGCAGCCAAGATCGGGCGGGGAGCTATGGCTACACCTTC
-,many,TRBJ2-5,TRBV12-3/TRBV12-4,CASTGTIGKETQYF,TGTGCCAGCACCGGGACCATAGGTAAAGAGACCCAGTACTTC
-,many,TRBJ2-7,TRBV5-1,CASSFGGNSEQYF,TGCGCCAGCAGCTTTGGCGGTAATTCCGAGCAGTACTTC
-,few,TRBJ1-6,TRBV25-1,CASRSQSSNSPLHF,TGTGCCAGCAGATCTCAGTCTTCTAATTCACCCCTCCACTTT
-,many,TRBJ2-7,TRBV2,CASSRAYLEQYF,TGTGCCAGCAGCCGCGCCTACCTCGAGCAGTACTTC
-,many,TRBJ1-4,TRBV6-1,CASSGDGAEATNEKLFF,TGTGCCAGCAGTGGGGACGGGGCCGAGGCAACTAATGAAAAACTGTTTTTT
-,many,TRBJ2-7,TRBV28,CASSLGPDSSYEQYF,TGTGCCAGCAGTTTAGGCCCGGACAGCTCCTACGAGCAGTACTTC